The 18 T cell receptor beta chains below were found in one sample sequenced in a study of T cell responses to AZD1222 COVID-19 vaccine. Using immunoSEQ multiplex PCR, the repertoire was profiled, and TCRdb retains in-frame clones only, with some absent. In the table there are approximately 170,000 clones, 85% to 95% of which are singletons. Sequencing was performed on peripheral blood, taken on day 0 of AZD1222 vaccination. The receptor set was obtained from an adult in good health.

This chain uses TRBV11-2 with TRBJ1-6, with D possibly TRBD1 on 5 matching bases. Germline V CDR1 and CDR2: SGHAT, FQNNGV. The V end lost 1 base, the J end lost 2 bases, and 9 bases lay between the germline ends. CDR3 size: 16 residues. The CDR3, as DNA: TGTGCCAGCAGCTTAGTACTAGGGGCCTATAATTCACCCCTCCACTTT. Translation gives CASSLVLGAYNSPLHF.

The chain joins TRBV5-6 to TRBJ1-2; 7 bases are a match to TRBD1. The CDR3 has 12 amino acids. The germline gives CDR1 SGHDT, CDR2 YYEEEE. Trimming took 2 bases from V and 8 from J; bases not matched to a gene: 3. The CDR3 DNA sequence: TGTGCCAGCAGCTTTTACAGGGGCGGCTACACCTTC. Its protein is CASSFYRGGYTF.

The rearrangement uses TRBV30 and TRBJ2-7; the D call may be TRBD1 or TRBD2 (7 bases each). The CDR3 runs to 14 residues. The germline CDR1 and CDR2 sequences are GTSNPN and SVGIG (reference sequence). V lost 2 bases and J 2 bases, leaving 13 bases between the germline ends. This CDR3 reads CAWSPGGQPYEQYF. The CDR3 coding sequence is TGTGCCTGGAGTCCGGGGGGACAGCCCTACGAGCAGTACTTC.

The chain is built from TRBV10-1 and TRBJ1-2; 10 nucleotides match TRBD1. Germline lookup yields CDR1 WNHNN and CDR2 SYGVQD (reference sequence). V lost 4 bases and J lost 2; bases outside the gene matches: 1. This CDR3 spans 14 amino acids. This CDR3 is CASSADRGNYGYTF. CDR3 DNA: TGCGCCAGCAGTGCGGACAGGGGGAACTATGGCTACACCTTC.

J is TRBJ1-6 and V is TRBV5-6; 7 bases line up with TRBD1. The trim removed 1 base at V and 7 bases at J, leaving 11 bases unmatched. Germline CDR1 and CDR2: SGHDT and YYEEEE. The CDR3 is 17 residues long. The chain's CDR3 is CASSLSFGDRRNSPLHF. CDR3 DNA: TGTGCCAGCAGCTTGAGCTTTGGGGACAGAAGAAATTCACCCCTCCACTTT.

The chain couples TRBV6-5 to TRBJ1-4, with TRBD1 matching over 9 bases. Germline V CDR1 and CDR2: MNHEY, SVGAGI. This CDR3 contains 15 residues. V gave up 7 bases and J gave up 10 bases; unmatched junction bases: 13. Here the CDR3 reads CASNSPGQGRGKLFF. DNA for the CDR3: TGTGCCAGCAACTCACCGGGACAGGGACGCGGAAAACTGTTTTTT.

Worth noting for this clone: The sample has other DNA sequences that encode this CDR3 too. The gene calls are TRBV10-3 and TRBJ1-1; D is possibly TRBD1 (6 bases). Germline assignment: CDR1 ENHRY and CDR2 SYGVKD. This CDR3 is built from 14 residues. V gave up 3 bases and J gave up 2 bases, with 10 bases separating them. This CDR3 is CAISDPRGNTEAFF. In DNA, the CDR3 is TGTGCCATCAGTGACCCCAGGGGCAACACTGAAGCTTTCTTT.

The CDR3 coding sequence is TGTGCCAGCAGTTACTCGCTATTCTTCACTGAAGCTTTCTTT. It translates to CASSYSLFFTEAFF. The rearrangement links TRBV6-5 to TRBJ1-1; D ambiguous. Germline CDR1 and CDR2: MNHEY and SVGAGI. The V end was cut by 0 bases, the J end by 4 bases, with 9 bases between. This CDR3 has 14 amino acids.

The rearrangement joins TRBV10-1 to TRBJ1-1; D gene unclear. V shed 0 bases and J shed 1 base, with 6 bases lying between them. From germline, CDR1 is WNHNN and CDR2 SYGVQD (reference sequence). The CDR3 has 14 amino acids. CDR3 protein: CASSESPGNTEAFF. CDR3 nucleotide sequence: TGCGCCAGCAGTGAGTCTCCAGGGAACACTGAAGCTTTCTTT.

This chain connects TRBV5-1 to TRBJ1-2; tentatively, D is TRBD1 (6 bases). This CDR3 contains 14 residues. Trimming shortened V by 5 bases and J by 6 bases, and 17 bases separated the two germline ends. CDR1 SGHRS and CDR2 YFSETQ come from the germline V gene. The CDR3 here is CASSEGRGLDGYTF. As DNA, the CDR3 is TGCGCCAGCAGTGAGGGCAGGGGATTAGATGGCTACACCTTC.

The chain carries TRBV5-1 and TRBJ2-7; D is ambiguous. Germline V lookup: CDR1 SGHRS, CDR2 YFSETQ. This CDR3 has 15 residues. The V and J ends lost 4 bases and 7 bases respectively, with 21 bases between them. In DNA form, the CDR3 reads TGCGCCAGCAGCCCAGGCTCTACCGCTATGGGTGAGCAGTACTTC. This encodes CASSPGSTAMGEQYF.

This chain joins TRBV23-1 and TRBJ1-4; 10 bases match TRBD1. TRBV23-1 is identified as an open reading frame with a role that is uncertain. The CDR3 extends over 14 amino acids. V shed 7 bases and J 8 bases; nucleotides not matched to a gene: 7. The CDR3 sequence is CASIDRGLDEKLFF. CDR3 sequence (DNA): TGCGCCAGCATCGACAGGGGGCTGGACGAAAAACTGTTTTTT.

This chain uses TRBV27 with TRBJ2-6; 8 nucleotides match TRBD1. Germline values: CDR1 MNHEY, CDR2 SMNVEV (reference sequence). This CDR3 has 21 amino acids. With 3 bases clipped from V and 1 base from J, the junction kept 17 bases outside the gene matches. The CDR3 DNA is TGTGCCAGCAGTTTGTTCCCCCCACAACAGGGGGGATTATCTGGGGCCAACGTCCTGACTTTC. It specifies CASSLFPPQQGGLSGANVLTF.

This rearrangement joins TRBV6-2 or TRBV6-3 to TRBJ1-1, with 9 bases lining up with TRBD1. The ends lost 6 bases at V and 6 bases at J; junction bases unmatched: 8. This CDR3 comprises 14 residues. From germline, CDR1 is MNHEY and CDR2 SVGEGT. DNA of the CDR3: TGTGCCAGCAGCCTGACAGGGGGTTTTCCTGAAGCTTTCTTT. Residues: CASSLTGGFPEAFF.

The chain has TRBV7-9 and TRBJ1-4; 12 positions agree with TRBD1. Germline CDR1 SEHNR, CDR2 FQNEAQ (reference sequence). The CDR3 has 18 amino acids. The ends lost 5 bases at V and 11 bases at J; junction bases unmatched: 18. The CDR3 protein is CASSQSPGQGAYPEKLFF. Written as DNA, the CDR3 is TGTGCCAGCAGCCAATCCCCGGGACAGGGGGCTTATCCTGAGAAACTGTTTTTT.

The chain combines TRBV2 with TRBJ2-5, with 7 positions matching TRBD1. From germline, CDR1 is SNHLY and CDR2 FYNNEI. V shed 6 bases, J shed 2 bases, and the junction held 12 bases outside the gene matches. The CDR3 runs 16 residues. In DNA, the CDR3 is TGTGCCAGCAGCACCCGGGTTGGACAGGTACAAGAGACCCAGTACTTC. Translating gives CASSTRVGQVQETQYF. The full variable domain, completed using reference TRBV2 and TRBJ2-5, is EPEVTQTPSHQVTQMGQEVILRCVPISNHLYFYWYRQILGQKVEFLVSFYNNEISEKSEIFDDQFSVERPDGSNFTLKIRSTKLEDSAMYFCASSTRVGQVQETQYFGPGTRLLVL.

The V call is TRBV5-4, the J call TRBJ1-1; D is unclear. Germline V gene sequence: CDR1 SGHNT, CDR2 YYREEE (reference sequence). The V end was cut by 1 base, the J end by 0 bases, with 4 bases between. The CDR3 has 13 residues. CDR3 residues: CASSLTVNTEAFF. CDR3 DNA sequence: TGTGCCAGCAGCTTGACAGTGAACACTGAAGCTTTCTTT.

Written as DNA, the CDR3 is TGTGCCAGCAGCCTGCCGTTCCGGGCCCAGTACTTC. Residues: CASSLPFRAQYF. This rearrangement joins TRBV3-1 (or the pseudogene TRBV3-2) to TRBJ2-5; D not certain. V lost 4 bases and J 9 bases, leaving 12 bases between the germline ends. This CDR3 is 12 amino acids long. The germline V gene encodes CDR1 LGHDT and CDR2 YNNKEL (reference sequence).